The sequence of this TCR beta chain was determined in a study of shared clonotypes between healthy human individuals. Clones were sequenced by immunoSEQ multiplex PCR, and TCRdb holds only the in-frame ones, with some missing. The data show fewer than 600,000 clones, with 60% to 85% seen just once and over 10% held by the top ten. The germline V gene has CDR1 KGHSH and CDR2 LQKENI. CDR3 length: 15 amino acids. Deletions cut 2 bases from V and 6 bases from J, with 14 bases between. The sample was PBMCs. The receptor was isolated from a woman aged 40 to 49 in good health. Some clones in this sample may be carry-over from other donors' samples. V is TRBV18 and J is TRBJ2-1; TRBD2 is a possible D gene (5 bases). The CDR3 nucleotides read TGTGCCAGCTCACCATCGACGGCGGGTCGCAATGAGCAGTTCTTC. Translation: CASSPSTAGRNEQFF.